This TCR beta chain appears in the sequencing data of a study of post-analysis software for immune sequencing data. General study points: Patients showed TRBV5-6, TRBV5-1 and TRBV20-1 among several TRBV segments more frequent than in controls.

Concerning this clonotype: Its antigen is undetermined.

The library was made from cDNA and included unique molecular identifiers. Using its own MiXCR run on the PCR reads, TCRdb lists one record per CDR3 protein. Among about 770,000 distinct CDR3 sequences listed, under 60% were seen once. CDR3 length equals 15 residues. Trimming shortened V by 0 bases and J by 7 bases, and 16 bases separated the two germline ends. Germline V gene sequence: CDR1 SEHNR, CDR2 FQNEAQ (reference sequence). Sequencing was done on a sample of blood. V is TRBV7-9 and J is TRBJ2-7, with TRBD2 as a possible D gene (6 bases). The source is a girl between 10 and 17 years old with multiple sclerosis. This CDR3 reads CASSLAEGRAREQYF. The CDR3, as DNA: TGTGCCAGCAGCTTAGCGGAGGGACGGGCTAGGGAGCAGTACTTC.